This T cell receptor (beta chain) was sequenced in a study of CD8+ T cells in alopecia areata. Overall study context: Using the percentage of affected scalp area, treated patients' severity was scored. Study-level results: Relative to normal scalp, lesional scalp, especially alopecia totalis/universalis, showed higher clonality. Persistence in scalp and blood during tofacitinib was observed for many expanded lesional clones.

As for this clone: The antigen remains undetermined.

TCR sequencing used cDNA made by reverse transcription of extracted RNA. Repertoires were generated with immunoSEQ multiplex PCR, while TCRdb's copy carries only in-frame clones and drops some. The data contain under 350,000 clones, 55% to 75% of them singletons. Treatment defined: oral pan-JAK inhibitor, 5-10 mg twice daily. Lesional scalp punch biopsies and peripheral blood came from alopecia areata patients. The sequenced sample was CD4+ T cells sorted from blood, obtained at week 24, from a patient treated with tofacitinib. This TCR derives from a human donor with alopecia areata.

The DNA of the CDR3 is TGTGCCAGCAGCCCAAGGGGTCGGCTAGCGGCGATCTACGAGCAGTACTTC. Translated, it gives CASSPRGRLAAIYEQYF. V gene TRBV2 combines with J gene TRBJ2-7; 7 positions agree with TRBD2. The germline CDR1 and CDR2 sequences are SNHLY and FYNNEI. The CDR3 has 17 residues. V shed 6 bases and J 3 bases; nucleotides not matched to a gene: 17.